This T cell receptor (beta chain) was profiled in a study of T cells in localized non-small cell lung cancer. The method was immunoSEQ multiplex PCR; TCRdb's version includes in-frame clones alone and lacks a portion of them. The sample carries roughly 36,000 clones, 91% recorded once. V was shortened by 1 base and J by 1 base, with 13 bases between the two germline ends. CDR1 and CDR2 from the germline V gene are MDHEN and SYDVKM. This CDR3 is built from 17 residues. Notes on the study in general: The study found T cell clonality highest in uninvolved adjacent lung, above tumor. Longer overall survival was seen with higher T cell density measured in blood. Sequencing covered just one tumor region, so heterogeneity cannot be ruled out. Adjacent lung was found to contain a median about 60 of the top 100 tumor clones.

Comment on this clone: Its antigen is unknown.

Sample: PBMCs, taken before any cancer treatment. The sequence came from a man aged 40 to 70 with stage II lung adenocarcinoma. V and J are TRBV28 and TRBJ1-4; maybe TRBD1 (6 bases). The CDR3 is CASSLSGEGRTNEKLFF. In DNA form, the CDR3 reads TGTGCCAGCAGTTTATCAGGGGAAGGAAGAACTAATGAAAAACTGTTTTTT.